The T cell receptor beta chain described here comes from a study of shared clonotypes between healthy human individuals. Whole-study context: Per donor, CD8 memory used one plate, CD8 naive used two, CD4 memory used three and CD4 naive used three.

Germline V gene lookup returns CDR1 SGHTA and CDR2 FQGNSA. Trimming removed 5 bases at V and 3 bases at J, with 17 bases between. This CDR3 contains 15 residues. The repertoire was sequenced with immunoSEQ multiplex PCR; TCRdb's copy has only in-frame clones and lacks some. The sample has over a million clones; 98% to 99% are singletons. Donors, healthy HIV-negative adults, lacked recent acute infections or vaccinations. Sequencing was carried out using naive CD4+ T cells sorted from blood. The subset: CD45RA+ positively selected. The chain combines TRBV7-2 with TRBJ2-7; D gene ambiguous. This receptor was obtained from a man between 25 and 39 years old in good health. For the CDR3, the DNA is TGTGCCAGCAGCCTGCTACTCCTACCAATCTACGAGCAGTACTTC. It specifies CASSLLLLPIYEQYF. Full variable domain (rest looked up from reference TRBV7-2 and TRBJ2-7): GAGVSQSPSNKVTEKGKDVELRCDPISGHTALYWYRQSLGQGLEFLIYFQGNSAPDKSGLPSDRFSAERTGGSVSTLTIQRTQQEDSAVYLCASSLLLLPIYEQYFGPGTRLTVT.